This T cell receptor beta chain was identified during a study of PD-1 blockade in classical Hodgkin lymphoma. This clone was detected once. Time point reported: newly diagnosed, previously untreated cHL patient sample. Per the germline V gene, CDR1 is SGHNT and CDR2 is YENEEA. The CDR3 spans 16 residues. J lost 10 bases, V lost 1 base, and 6 bases had no gene match. TCRdb's table, derived via immunoSEQ multiplex PCR, lists solely in-frame clones and lacks some. This sample has around 17,000 clones, with over 75% found just once. The source material was peripheral blood mononuclear cells (PBMCs). The clonotype was recovered from a human donor with classical Hodgkin lymphoma. The gene calls are TRBV11-3 and TRBJ2-1; 14 bases fit TRBD2. The CDR3 spells CASSLGLAGGPREQFF. The CDR3 DNA is TGTGCCAGCAGCTTAGGACTAGCGGGAGGGCCGAGGGAGCAGTTCTTC.